Below are 10 T cell receptor beta chains sequenced from a single sample in a study of Graves' ophthalmopathy and Graves' hyperthyroidism. RNA transcripts were the source from which TCR beta CDR3 regions were amplified. RT-PCR was first run with HTBI primers, then multiplex PCR in a second round. TCRdb fed the multiplex PCR reads into MiXCR, producing one record per CDR3 protein. Of 1 million to 1.3 million distinct CDR3 sequences in the sample, about 35% were seen once. The specimen was peripheral blood or thyroid tissue (not recorded which). Receptors were obtained from an adult man with Graves' hyperthyroidism.

The rearrangement joins TRBV19 to TRBJ1-5, with 8 nucleotides matching TRBD1. The CDR3 spans 20 residues. Germline lookup yields CDR1 LNHDA and CDR2 SQIVND (reference sequence). V gave up 3 bases and J gave up 1 base; unmatched junction bases: 17. This CDR3 reads CASSIPPLLQGARSNQPQHF. Here the CDR3 DNA reads TGTGCCAGTAGTATTCCCCCCCTCCTTCAGGGGGCGCGGAGCAATCAGCCCCAGCATTTT.

This clonotype was counted at least ten times. The rearrangement uses TRBV7-8 and TRBJ2-2, with D hard to call. CDR1 and CDR2 from the germline V gene are SGHVS and FQNEAQ. V was trimmed by 4 bases and J by 10 bases, leaving 7 bases between them. This CDR3 contains 11 residues. CDR3 amino acids: CASSSPEELFF. In DNA form, the CDR3 reads TGTGCCAGCAGCTCTCCCGAGGAGCTGTTTTTT.

This clonotype was observed at least ten times. The gene calls are TRBV2 and TRBJ1-2, with D possibly matching TRBD1 (6 bases). This CDR3 comprises 15 residues. Trimming removed 6 bases at V and 7 bases at J, with 21 bases between. Germline V gene data show CDR1 as SNHLY and CDR2 as FYNNEI. In DNA, the CDR3 is TGTGCCAGCAGCGCAGGTAGACAGGCTGTGACTGGCTACACCTTC. It specifies CASSAGRQAVTGYTF.

The V and J genes are TRBV10-1 and TRBJ2-6, with D maybe TRBD2 (5 bases). CDR3 length: 15 residues. V lost 0 bases and J lost 4, with 7 bases in between. The germline V gene has CDR1 WNHNN and CDR2 SYGVQD (reference sequence). The CDR3 region has the DNA TGCGCCAGCAGTGAGTCGGGAGTGGGGGCCAACGTCCTGACTTTC. Translated: CASSESGVGANVLTF.

V is TRBV19 and J is TRBJ1-5; 8 nucleotides match TRBD1. The CDR3 length is 16 residues. J lost 1 base, V lost 1 base, and 3 bases had no gene match. Germline V gene sequence: CDR1 LNHDA, CDR2 SQIVND (reference sequence). CDR3 loop: CASSIGTGTSNQPQHF. The CDR3 region has the DNA TGTGCCAGTAGTATAGGGACAGGGACCAGCAATCAGCCCCAGCATTTT.

This clonotype was found a few times. V usage is TRBV30 and J usage is TRBJ2-7, with TRBD1 identical over 11 bases. V shed 7 bases and J 9 bases; nucleotides not matched to a gene: 8. CDR3 size: 12 residues. Germline assignment: CDR1 GTSNPN and CDR2 SVGIG (reference sequence). The CDR3 spells CASKPGQGVQYF. DNA of the CDR3: TGTGCCTCAAAACCGGGACAGGGGGTGCAGTACTTC.

The chain employs TRBV5-1 and TRBJ1-1; no clear D gene. V was pared by 0 bases and J by 8 bases, with 20 bases between. CDR1 and CDR2 from the germline V gene are SGHRS and YFSETQ. This CDR3 contains 16 residues. The CDR3 DNA reads as TGCGCCAGCAGCTTGGGAAGCAGAGGAGGGCAATTCGAAGCTTTCTTT. This sequence encodes CASSLGSRGGQFEAFF.

Comment on this clonotype: Mismatch with germline at one junction end may stem from a read error. This rearrangement joins TRBV10-3 to TRBJ2-5; D unresolved. CDR1 ENHRY and CDR2 SYGVKD come from the germline V gene. The CDR3 loop spans 13 amino acids. The CDR3 region is CASSDSRQETQYF. The CDR3 nucleotides read TGTGCCAGCAGTGACTCGAGGCAAGAGACCCAGTACTTC.

This clonotype was seen ten or more times. This sequence joins TRBV10-2 and TRBJ2-2; 10 bases match TRBD2. The junction had 4 bases not matched to a gene; V was cut back by 4 bases and J by 5 bases. This CDR3 has 15 amino acids. CDR1 WSHSY and CDR2 SAAADI come from the germline V gene. For the CDR3, the DNA is TGCGCCAGCAGTGCGGCTAGCGGGAGAACCGGGGAGCTGTTTTTT. The encoded protein is CASSAASGRTGELFF.

This clonotype was recorded at least ten times. The chain recombines TRBV7-9 with TRBJ2-7; D is unclear. The germline V gene has CDR1 SEHNR and CDR2 FQNEAQ (reference sequence). Trimming left V 3 bases short and J 7 bases short, with 13 bases between. CDR3 length equals 13 residues. The CDR3 DNA is TGTGCCAGCAGCTTCCTCCCCGATGGAGAGCAGTACTTC. Translating gives CASSFLPDGEQYF.